The next 21 T cell receptor beta chains were all read from a single sample in a study of Ad26.COV2.S vaccination and SARS-CoV-2 variants. The protocol was immunoSEQ multiplex PCR, while the TCRdb copy is restricted to in-frame clones and leaves out a portion. The data contain fewer than 400,000 clones, 89% of them singletons. The treatment here: approximately 18 received Ad26.COV2.S at low or high dose, single or two shots; 5 received placebo; per-sample allocation not given. The samples were gathered on day 63 after the first injection of vaccine or placebo. The source material was peripheral blood, sampled in a trial of Ad26.COV2.S vaccine versus placebo. The receptors shown here come from a person aged 18-65 years who received the Ad26.COV2.S COVID-19 vaccine or a placebo.

The rearrangement links TRBV7-3 to TRBJ2-5, with TRBD1 identical over 9 bases. The CDR3 spans 17 residues. The junction had 12 bases not matched to a gene; V was cut back by 5 bases and J by 2 bases. CDR1 is SGHTA, CDR2 FQGTGA, per germline. The CDR3 nucleotides read TGTGCCAGCAGCCCGGGACAGGGTGTCCCTTTTCAAGAGACCCAGTACTTC. The encoded protein is CASSPGQGVPFQETQYF.

This sequence joins TRBV27 and TRBJ1-5; TRBD1 aligns across 7 bases. There are 12 residues in the CDR3. The J segment lost 7 bases and the V segment lost 6 bases, leaving 3 bases of the junction unmatched. Germline V lookup: CDR1 MNHEY, CDR2 SMNVEV (reference sequence). CDR3 amino acids: CASSRQGQPQHF. The CDR3 DNA is TGTGCCAGCAGCCGACAGGGCCAGCCCCAGCATTTT.

The V and J genes are TRBV7-9 and TRBJ2-1; D perhaps matches TRBD2 (5 bases). Deletions cut 1 base from V and 0 bases from J, with 10 bases between. The length of the CDR3 is 16 residues. Germline CDR1 and CDR2: SEHNR and FQNEAQ (reference sequence). The CDR3 DNA sequence: TGTGCCAGCAGCTTAGGCGGGTATAGCTCCTACAATGAGCAGTTCTTC. Translating gives CASSLGGYSSYNEQFF.

This rearrangement joins TRBV10-2 to TRBJ1-5; maybe TRBD1 (5 bases). The CDR3 runs 15 residues. Germline V gene sequence: CDR1 WSHSY, CDR2 SAAADI. Between the trimmed V and J ends, which lost 6 bases and 0 bases, there was a span of 12 bases. DNA for the CDR3: TGCGCCAGCAGGCAGACAGCCGGTAGCAATCAGCCCCAGCATTTT. Its protein is CASRQTAGSNQPQHF.

V and J are TRBV5-6 and TRBJ2-7; 7 positions agree with TRBD1. Germline V gene data show CDR1 as SGHDT and CDR2 as YYEEEE. V lost 5 bases, J lost 5 bases, and 4 bases stayed unmatched. The CDR3 loop spans 12 amino acids. The CDR3 coding sequence is TGTGCCAGCAGTTTTACAGGGGACGAGCAGTACTTC. Translated: CASSFTGDEQYF.

The chain has TRBV18 and TRBJ2-1, with D hard to call. Germline V gene sequence: CDR1 KGHSH, CDR2 LQKENI. The CDR3 has 14 residues. V shed 0 bases and J shed 3 bases, with 6 bases lying between them. The CDR3 DNA reads as TGTGCCAGCTCACCACCGTCCCACTACAATGAGCAGTTCTTC. This gives the protein CASSPPSHYNEQFF.

The chain couples TRBV27 to TRBJ2-3, with D possibly being TRBD1 (5 bases). This CDR3 region has 18 residues. Germline V lookup: CDR1 MNHEY, CDR2 SMNVEV (reference sequence). Trimming pared 4 bases from V and 0 bases from J, leaving 20 bases between. The CDR3 sequence is CASSSPGAVGPSTDTQYF. The CDR3 bases are TGTGCCAGCAGTTCCCCCGGCGCGGTGGGGCCGAGCACAGATACGCAGTATTTT.

This sequence joins TRBV7-6 and TRBJ1-1; tentative D call: TRBD1 (5 bases). Germline loops: CDR1 SGHVS, CDR2 FNYEAQ. V was shortened by 2 bases and J by 1 base, with 11 bases between the two germline ends. This CDR3 comprises 15 residues. The CDR3 DNA reads TGTGCCAGCAGCTTATCGCAGGGAGGGAACACTGAAGCTTTCTTT. Translated: CASSLSQGGNTEAFF.

The chain uses TRBV30 and TRBJ1-2; D call uncertain. V was pared by 4 bases and J by 4 bases, with 10 bases between. The germline V gene has CDR1 GTSNPN and CDR2 SVGIG (reference sequence). The CDR3 loop spans 12 amino acids. The CDR3 bases are TGTGCCTGGACCCCCGAGGGCTATGGCTACACCTTC. Protein product: CAWTPEGYGYTF.

The chain carries TRBV19 and TRBJ2-5, with 7 bases identical to TRBD2. Trimming removed 5 bases from V and 4 bases from J; junction bases left unmatched: 7. CDR1 is LNHDA and CDR2 is SQIVND in the germline V gene (reference sequence). This CDR3 has 14 amino acids. This chain's CDR3 is CASSPWGGGETQYF. The CDR3 DNA is TGTGCCAGTAGTCCGTGGGGGGGAGGAGAGACCCAGTACTTC.

The rearrangement links TRBV5-1 to TRBJ1-2, with 8 bases fitting TRBD1. The CDR3 runs to 14 residues. Germline CDR1 and CDR2: SGHRS and YFSETQ. V dropped 0 bases and J dropped 6; count of bases not matched to a gene: 4. The CDR3 reads CASSLAGQGDGYTF. The CDR3 DNA reads TGCGCCAGCAGCTTGGCTGGACAGGGTGATGGCTACACCTTC.

CDR3: CATLALSYEQYF. The CDR3 coding sequence is TGCGCCACCTTAGCCCTCTCCTACGAGCAGTACTTC. This sequence joins TRBV10-2 and TRBJ2-7; D gene ambiguous. The CDR3 is 12 amino acids. Trimming stripped 10 bases from V and 0 bases from J, with 10 bases between. Germline V gives CDR1 WSHSY, CDR2 SAAADI.

This rearrangement joins TRBV29-1 to TRBJ2-4, with 7 bases that match TRBD2. The CDR3 spans 13 residues. Germline V gene lookup returns CDR1 SQVTM and CDR2 ANQGSEA. V lost 5 bases, J lost 0 bases, and 1 base stayed unmatched. The DNA for the CDR3 is TGCAGCGTTATAGCGGGAGCCAAAAACATTCAGTACTTC. The encoded protein is CSVIAGAKNIQYF.

The chain recombines TRBV2 with TRBJ2-3; 10 positions agree with TRBD2. Germline trimming cut 2 bases from V and 0 bases from J; bases unmatched to any gene: 14. The CDR3 extends over 20 amino acids. The germline CDR1 and CDR2 sequences are SNHLY and FYNNEI. In nucleotides, the CDR3 is TGTGCCAGCAGTGAACAGGCAGATCTGGGACTAGCGATTAGCACAGATACGCAGTATTTT. This sequence encodes CASSEQADLGLAISTDTQYF.

The chain is built from TRBV19 and TRBJ1-2; tentative D call: TRBD1 (6 bases). Germline CDR1 LNHDA, CDR2 SQIVND (reference sequence). V dropped 5 bases and J dropped 1 base, with 17 bases sitting between them. This CDR3 region has 16 residues. The CDR3, as DNA: TGTGCCAGTAGTCCCTCTCGGGACACTTATAACTATGGCTACACCTTC. Amino acids: CASSPSRDTYNYGYTF.

CDR3 sequence reads: CSAGAGYEQYF. CDR3 sequence (DNA): TGCAGTGCCGGAGCAGGGTACGAGCAGTACTTC. The chain links TRBV20-1 to TRBJ2-7; a possible D gene is TRBD1 (5 bases). With 6 bases removed from V and 4 bases from J, the gap between germline ends came to 10 bases. CDR3 length equals 11 residues. Germline CDR1 is DFQATT and CDR2 is SNEGSKA (reference sequence).

The chain carries TRBV28 and TRBJ2-5, with 7 bases identical to TRBD2. Germline CDR1 is MDHEN and CDR2 is SYDVKM. V gave up 3 bases and J gave up 1 base; unmatched junction bases: 5. This CDR3 spans 15 amino acids. CDR3 sequence (DNA): TGTGCCAGCAGTTTCCCCACGGGGGGCCAAGAGACCCAGTACTTC. Translated, it gives CASSFPTGGQETQYF.

This sequence joins TRBV24-1 and TRBJ2-3; D is ambiguous. The CDR3 covers 16 residues. Germline loops: CDR1 KGHDR, CDR2 SFDVKD. Trimming stripped 0 bases from V and 0 bases from J, with 9 bases between. Here the CDR3 DNA reads TGTGCCACCAGTGATTTGACAGCCACTAGCACAGATACGCAGTATTTT. Amino acids: CATSDLTATSTDTQYF.

This clone was observed a single time. The genes are TRBV28 and TRBJ2-5, with a weak D call TRBD2 (5 bases). Trimming took 3 bases from V and 5 from J, leaving 16 bases between them. From germline, CDR1 is MDHEN and CDR2 SYDVKM. The CDR3 loop spans 15 amino acids. This chain's CDR3 is CASSFRGRVGETQYF. The CDR3 DNA reads as TGTGCCAGCAGTTTTCGAGGGAGAGTGGGGGAGACCCAGTACTTC. Complete variable domain (other parts from reference TRBV28 and TRBJ2-5): DVKVTQSSRYLVKRTGEKVFLECVQDMDHENMFWYRQDPGLGLRLIYFSYDVKMKEKGDIPEGYSVSREKKERFSLILESASTNQTSMYLCASSFRGRVGETQYFGPGTRLLVL.

The chain couples TRBV10-3 to TRBJ1-3, with D perhaps TRBD1 (5 bases). Germline CDR1 ENHRY, CDR2 SYGVKD. V was shortened by 3 bases and J by 0 bases, with 9 bases between the two germline ends. This CDR3 is built from 15 residues. Here the CDR3 DNA reads TGTGCCATCAGTGACCCGACAGCCTCTGGAAACACCATATATTTT. Translation: CAISDPTASGNTIYF.

The chain uses TRBV6-4 and TRBJ2-7, with 12 bases matching TRBD2. The junction had 10 bases not matched to a gene; V was cut back by 8 bases and J by 2 bases. This CDR3 spans 16 amino acids. Germline V gene data show CDR1 as MRHNA and CDR2 as SNTAGT. CDR3 coding DNA: TGTGCCAGCGTTAGAAGACTAGCGGGGGTGACCTACGAGCAGTACTTC. Encoded protein: CASVRRLAGVTYEQYF.